This T cell receptor beta chain is drawn from a study of vaccination and CD4 T cells after COVID-19 (dated 2022 in TCRdb). Looking at the study overall: Convalescent patients had a positive SARS-CoV-2 result on nasal swab PCR, and of these patients, several had mild disease and one had severe disease. In ten to eleven COVID-19 convalescent patients and several infection-naive healthy vaccine recipients, the spike-specific CD4+ TCR repertoire before mRNA vaccination was compared with the repertoire after mRNA vaccination. Post-COVID blood samples from convalescent patients were collected a median of around 100 days after diagnosis, with a range of 35 to 161 days. In control cultures, a CEFX viral epitope pool was used as positive control, an HIV-1 Nef peptide pool was used as negative control, or no peptide was added. Each participant got two doses of either the Pfizer-BioNTech BNT162b2 vaccine (n=8) or the Moderna mRNA-1273 vaccine (n=2). Post-vaccine blood samples were taken a median of around 68 days after the second vaccine dose, with a range of about 14 to 241 days. Six males and four females were included in the convalescent cohort, with two Hispanic individuals, seven Caucasians, two Asians and one multiracial person represented. For stimulating the cultures, overlapping spike peptide pools were used, derived from SARS-CoV-2 as well as from the common cold coronaviruses HCoV-NL63, HCoV-OC43 and HCoV-229E. What the work shows at the level of the full study, not this receptor alone: The study included relatively few convalescent patients and did not analyze early timepoints after natural infection. In convalescent patients, nearly all vaccine-specific clones (304 of 307) were found to be mono-reactive for SARS-CoV-2 spike rather than cross-reactive with common cold coronaviruses. In convalescent patients, a median roughly 83% of post-vaccine SARS-CoV-2-reactive clones were detected only after vaccination, and vaccine-specific priming was suggested by this finding. An increase in the median number of SARS-CoV-2-reactive clonotypes from approximately 20 after infection to 38 after vaccination was observed, but the change was not found to be significant.

Including the terminal cysteine and phenylalanine, the CDR3 comprises 16 residues. Here the CDR3 DNA is all that survives: 48 bases in frame from base 1. V is pared back by 4 bases and J by 0 bases, with 14 bases lying between the germline termini. CDR1 LNHDA and CDR2 SQIVND were looked up in the germline V gene (reference sequence). Taken with the paper, the label for treatment or condition translates to: approximately 9-day PBMC culture with coronavirus spike peptide pools or control peptides (ViraFEST assay). The ViraFEST assay, used in the study, expanded antigen-specific T cells with peptide pools and then identified the expanded clonotypes through TCR sequencing. The convalescent patients' positive SARS-CoV-2 PCR tests fell between March and December 2020, which was before the Alpha, Beta and Delta variants emerged in the United States. Each well held two million PBMCs cultured with 9 to 10 ug/ml peptide pools in IMDM containing roughly 4.7% human AB serum and around 10 IU/ml IL-2. On days 3 and 7, half of the culture medium was replaced with fresh IL-2-containing medium. Once the cells had been in culture for less than 11 days, the EasySep CD4+ T cell isolation kit was used to isolate CD4+ T cells by negative selection. Ficoll-Paque Plus gradient centrifugation was used to isolate PBMCs from whole blood, and the isolated PBMCs were then either used fresh or cryopreserved at -140C. Each culture condition was generally run in triplicate wells.

This clonotype is a singleton in its sample. What this receptor recognizes is not known. No base-level quality is on record; no much larger clone is a single base apart. A single read makes a weak case. Libraries were constructed by PCR. At the Johns Hopkins FTIC core, DNA from the cultured CD4+ T cells underwent TCR sequencing with the Oncomine TCR Beta short-read assay. The QIAamp micro DNA kit was used to extract genomic DNA from the cultured CD4+ T cells. The Oncomine TCR Beta libraries from cultured CD4+ T cells were pooled using unique dual indexes and then sequenced on an Illumina iSeq 100. The original pipeline was this. Non-productive sequences were removed, and CDR3s that did not start with C, did not end with F or W, or were shorter than 7 amino acids were discarded. Antigen-specific clonotypes were identified using the MANAFEST web application through comparison of peptide-stimulated wells with reference and other culture wells. For a clone to be called positive, the clone needed an FDR below 0.05, an odds ratio above 5, and a productive frequency above 0.1% in at least two of three replicate wells. A clonotype counted as cross-reactive if it showed significant expansion both in the SARS-CoV-2 spike wells and in at least one common cold coronavirus spike condition. Using R version 3.6.1, CDR3 homology was evaluated through Levenshtein distances (stringdist) along with unrooted phylogenetic trees (ape). The raw public reads went through TCRdb reprocessing: fastp at Q25, MiXCR clone calling, in-frame beta chains kept. Rows with a matching CDR3 protein are joined into one entry that keeps the most common DNA and genes. The V and J calls and clone size come from TCRdb's table, not from the authors' own analysis. Counted in this sample were roughly 16,000 distinct CDR3 sequences; roughly 31% of them appeared once. 15% to 18% of the sample goes to the ten largest clones.

This clonotype was sampled from a human donor with COVID-19. Sequencing was carried out using cultured CD4+ T cells from blood. This receptor chain uses TRBV19 and TRBJ2-3; the D gene is unclear. The sequenced DNA: TGTGCCAGTAGTAGTGTCCCAGGTCGGAGCACAGATACGCAGTATTTT. This encodes CASSSVPGRSTDTQYF.